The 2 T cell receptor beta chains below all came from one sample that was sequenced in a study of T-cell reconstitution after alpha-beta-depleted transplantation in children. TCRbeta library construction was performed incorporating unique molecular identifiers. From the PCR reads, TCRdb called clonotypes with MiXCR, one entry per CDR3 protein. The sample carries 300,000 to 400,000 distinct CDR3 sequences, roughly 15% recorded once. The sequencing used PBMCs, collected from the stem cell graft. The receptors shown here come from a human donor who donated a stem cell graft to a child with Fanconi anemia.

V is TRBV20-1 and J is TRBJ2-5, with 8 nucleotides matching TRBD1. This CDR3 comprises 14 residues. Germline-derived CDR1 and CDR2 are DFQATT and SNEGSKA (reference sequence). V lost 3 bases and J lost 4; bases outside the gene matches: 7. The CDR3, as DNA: TGCAGTGCTAGTAATGCCAGGGGGCGAGAGACCCAGTACTTC. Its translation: CSASNARGRETQYF.

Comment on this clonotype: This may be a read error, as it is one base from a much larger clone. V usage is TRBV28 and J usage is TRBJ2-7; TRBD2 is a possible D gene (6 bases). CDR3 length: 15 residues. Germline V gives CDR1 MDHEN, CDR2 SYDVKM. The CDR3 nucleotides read TGTGGCAGCAGTACCGGGACTGTACTCCTCTACGAGCAGTACTTC. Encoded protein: CGSSTGTVLLYEQYF.